The clone carrying this T cell receptor (beta chain) was found once. Antigen unknown. Exclusion of a patient followed from autoimmune disease history or systemic immunosuppression. Baseline was the first blood sampling point, followed by cycle 4 day 1 and cycle 7 day 1. Method: immunoSEQ multiplex PCR; TCRdb's copy keeps in-frame clones and lacks some. The table has 70,000 to 100,000 clones, 80% to 90% seen once. The sample comes from a study of OX40 agonist ivuxolimab in advanced cancers. General observations from the study: CD4+ and CD8+ blood T cells expanded clonally by week 6 at 0.1 to 3.0 mg/kg. The expanded peripheral T cells' antigen specificity was not determined.

The V end was cut by 1 base, the J end by 2 bases, with 14 bases between. CDR3 size: 16 residues. From germline, CDR1 is SGHVS and CDR2 FQNEAQ. The chain joins TRBV7-8 to TRBJ1-2; D is possibly TRBD1 (5 bases). The TCR originated in an adult with an advanced solid tumor such as melanoma, head and neck, liver or kidney cancer. Here the sequenced sample was CD4+ or CD8+ T cells sorted from blood, taken in a trial of the OX40 agonist ivuxolimab. For the CDR3, the DNA is TGTGCCAGCAGCTTAGTAGCCGGGACGGGGAACTATGGCTACACCTTC. This codes for CASSLVAGTGNYGYTF.